These T cell receptor beta chains were read from a single sample in a study of cytomegalovirus exposure and HLA in healthy donors. The repertoire was sequenced with immunoSEQ multiplex PCR; TCRdb's copy has only in-frame clones and lacks some. The sample lists roughly 170,000 clones, 65% to 90% occurring once. The sample comprised PBMCs. The receptors here all came from a girl aged 2 to 10 in good health and CMV-seropositive. Both conserved end residues are part of each CDR3. D genes are given only for firm matches. The size of a clone is reported for some rows only, either as once, few or many, or as a class for expanded clones.

v_gene,d_gene,j_gene,abundance,CDR3aa,CDR3nt
TRBV4-1,TRBD2,TRBJ2-1,few,CASSQPWGAGGRGGEQFF,TGCGCCAGCAGCCAACCCTGGGGAGCGGGAGGCCGGGGGGGTGAGCAGTTCTTC
TRBV5-1,TRBD1,TRBJ2-1,NA,CASSLNPGQLYNEQFF,TGCGCCAGCAGCTTGAACCCGGGACAGCTCTACAATGAGCAGTTCTTC
TRBV18,NA,TRBJ1-1,NA,CASSPSYGVAEAFF,TGTGCCAGCTCACCGAGTTACGGGGTTGCTGAAGCTTTCTTT
TRBV9,TRBD1,TRBJ1-4,NA,CASKAGTGGEKLFF,TGTGCCAGCAAAGCCGGGACAGGGGGCGAAAAACTGTTTTTT
TRBV6-5,TRBD1,TRBJ2-7,NA,CASQLRSDRGHEQYF,TGTGCCAGCCAGTTACGATCCGACAGGGGCCACGAGCAGTACTTC
TRBV30,NA,TRBJ1-6,NA,CAWAPSYNSPLHF,TGTGCTTGGGCGCCCTCCTATAATTCACCCCTCCACTTT
TRBV7-6,TRBD1,TRBJ2-7,NA,CASSQTGYEQYF,TGTGCCAGCAGCCAGACAGGGTACGAGCAGTACTTC
TRBV2,NA,TRBJ1-1,NA,CASSARGSAEAFF,TGTGCCAGCAGTGCTCGGGGATCTGCTGAAGCTTTCTTT
TRBV11-3,NA,TRBJ2-1,NA,CASSSGGSYNEQFF,TGTGCCAGCAGCTCGGGCGGGTCCTACAATGAGCAGTTCTTC
TRBV30,NA,TRBJ1-1,NA,CAWILTGEAFF,TGTGCCTGGATTCTCACAGGTGAAGCTTTCTTT
TRBV19,NA,TRBJ2-5,NA,CASSIAVTLGTGTQYF,TGTGCCAGTAGTATCGCCGTGACACTCGGAACCGGGACCCAGTACTTC
TRBV19,TRBD2,TRBJ2-7,NA,CASSASGTVGSYEQYF,TGTGCCAGTAGTGCAAGCGGGACGGTGGGCTCCTACGAGCAGTACTTC
TRBV15,TRBD1,TRBJ2-5,NA,CATSRETGFTAQYF,TGTGCCACCAGCAGAGAGACAGGGTTTACGGCCCAGTACTTC
TRBV5-6,TRBD2,TRBJ2-1,NA,CASSSNSGSSYNEQFF,TGTGCCAGCAGCTCGAATAGCGGGAGCTCCTACAATGAGCAGTTCTTC
TRBV19,TRBD1,TRBJ1-2,NA,CASRAGTEATDYTF,TGTGCCAGTAGAGCAGGGACAGAGGCTACCGATTACACCTTC
TRBV10-2,NA,TRBJ2-2,few,CASSESIDSGELFF,TGCGCCAGCAGTGAGTCGATTGACTCCGGGGAGCTGTTTTTT
TRBV11-3,NA,TRBJ1-1,once,CASSLDSTSTEAFF,TGTGCCAGCAGCTTAGATAGCACAAGCACTGAAGCTTTCTTT
TRBV28,TRBD2,TRBJ2-7,NA,CASTLAGPYEQYF,TGTGCCAGCACCTTAGCGGGTCCCTACGAGCAGTACTTC
TRBV30,TRBD2,TRBJ2-2,NA,CAWGGGFGELFF,TGTGCCTGGGGGGGAGGGTTCGGGGAGCTGTTTTTT
TRBV5-1,NA,TRBJ2-7,NA,CASSLSSVSEQYF,TGCGCCAGCAGCTTGTCGTCAGTCTCCGAGCAGTACTTC